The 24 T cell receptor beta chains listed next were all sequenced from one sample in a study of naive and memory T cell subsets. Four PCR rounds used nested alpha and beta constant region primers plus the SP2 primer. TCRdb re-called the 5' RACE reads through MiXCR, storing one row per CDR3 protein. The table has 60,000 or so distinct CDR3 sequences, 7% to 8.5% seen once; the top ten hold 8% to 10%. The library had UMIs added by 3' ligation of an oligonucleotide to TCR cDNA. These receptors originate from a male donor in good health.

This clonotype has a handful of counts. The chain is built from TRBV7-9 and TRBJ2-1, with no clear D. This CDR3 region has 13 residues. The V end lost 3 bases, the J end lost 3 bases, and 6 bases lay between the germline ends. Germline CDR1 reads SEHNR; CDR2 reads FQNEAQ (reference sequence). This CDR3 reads CASSLAVYNEQFF. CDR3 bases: TGTGCCAGCAGCTTGGCCGTCTACAATGAGCAGTTCTTC.

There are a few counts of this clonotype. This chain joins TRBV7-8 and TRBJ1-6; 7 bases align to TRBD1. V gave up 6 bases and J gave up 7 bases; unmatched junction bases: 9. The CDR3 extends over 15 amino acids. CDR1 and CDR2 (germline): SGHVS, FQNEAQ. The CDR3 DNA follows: TGTGCCAGCAGGCGAACCGGGACAGCCAATTCACCCCTCCACTTT. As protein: CASRRTGTANSPLHF. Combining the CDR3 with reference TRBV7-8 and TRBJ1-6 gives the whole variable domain GAGVSQSPRYKVAKRGQDVALRCDPISGHVSLFWYQQALGQGPEFLTYFQNEAQLDKSGLPSDRFFAERPEGSVSTLKIQRTQQEDSAVYLCASRRTGTANSPLHFGNGTRLTVT.

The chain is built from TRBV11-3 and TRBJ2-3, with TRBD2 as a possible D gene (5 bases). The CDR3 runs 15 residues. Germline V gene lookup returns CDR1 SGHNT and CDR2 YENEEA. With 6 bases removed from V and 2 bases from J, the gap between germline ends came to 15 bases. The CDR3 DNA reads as TGTGCCAGCAGTCGAGGTGGTAGCGCCACAGATACGCAGTATTTT. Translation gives CASSRGGSATDTQYF.

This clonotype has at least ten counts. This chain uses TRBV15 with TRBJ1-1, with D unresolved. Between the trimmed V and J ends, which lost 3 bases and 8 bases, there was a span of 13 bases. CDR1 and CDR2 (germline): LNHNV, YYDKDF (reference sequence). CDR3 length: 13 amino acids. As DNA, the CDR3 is TGTGCCACCAGCAGGGCAGAAAGCGGAGAAGCTTTCTTT. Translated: CATSRAESGEAFF.

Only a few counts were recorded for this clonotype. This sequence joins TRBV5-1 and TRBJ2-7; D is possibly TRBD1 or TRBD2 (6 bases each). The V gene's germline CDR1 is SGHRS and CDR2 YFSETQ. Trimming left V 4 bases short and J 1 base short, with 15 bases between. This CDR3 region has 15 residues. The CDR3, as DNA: TGCGCCAGCAGCGCAGATAGGGGGGTTTCCTACGAGCAGTACTTC. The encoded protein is CASSADRGVSYEQYF.

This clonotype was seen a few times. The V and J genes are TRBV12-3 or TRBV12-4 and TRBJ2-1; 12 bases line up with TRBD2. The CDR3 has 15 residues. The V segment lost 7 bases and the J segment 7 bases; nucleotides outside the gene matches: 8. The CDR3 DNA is TGTGCCAGCATTCCGACTAGCGGGAGTAGGAATGAGCAGTTCTTC. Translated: CASIPTSGSRNEQFF.

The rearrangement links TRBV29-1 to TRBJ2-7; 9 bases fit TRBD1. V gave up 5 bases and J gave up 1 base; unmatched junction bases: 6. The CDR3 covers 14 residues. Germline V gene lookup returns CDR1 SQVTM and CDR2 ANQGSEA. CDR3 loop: CSVRPGTGSYEQYF. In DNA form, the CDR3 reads TGCAGCGTTCGACCCGGGACAGGGTCCTACGAGCAGTACTTC.

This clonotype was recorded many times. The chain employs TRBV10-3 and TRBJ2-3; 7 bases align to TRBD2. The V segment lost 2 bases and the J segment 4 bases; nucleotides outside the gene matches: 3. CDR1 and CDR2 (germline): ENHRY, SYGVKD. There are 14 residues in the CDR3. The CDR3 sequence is CAISESGTSDTQYF. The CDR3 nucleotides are TGTGCCATCAGTGAGAGCGGGACCTCAGATACGCAGTATTTT.

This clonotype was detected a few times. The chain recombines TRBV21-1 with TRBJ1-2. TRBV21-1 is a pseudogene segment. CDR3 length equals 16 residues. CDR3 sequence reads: CASSKGSPGPNYGYTF. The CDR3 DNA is TGTGCCAGCAGCAAAGGTTCTCCGGGCCCCAACTATGGCTACACCTTC.

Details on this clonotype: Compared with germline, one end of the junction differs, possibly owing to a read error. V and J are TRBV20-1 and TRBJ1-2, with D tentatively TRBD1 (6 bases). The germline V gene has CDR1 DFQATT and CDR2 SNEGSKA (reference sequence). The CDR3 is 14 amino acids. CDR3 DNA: TGCAGTGCCGCCCGGACAGCTACTAATTATGGCTACACCTTC. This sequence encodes CSAARTATNYGYTF.

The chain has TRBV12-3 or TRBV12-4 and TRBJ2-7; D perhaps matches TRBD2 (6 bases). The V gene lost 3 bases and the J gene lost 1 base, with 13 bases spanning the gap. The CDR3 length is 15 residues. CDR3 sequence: CASSLASGGSYEQYF. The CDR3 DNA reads TGTGCCAGCAGTTTGGCCAGCGGAGGGTCCTACGAGCAGTACTTC.

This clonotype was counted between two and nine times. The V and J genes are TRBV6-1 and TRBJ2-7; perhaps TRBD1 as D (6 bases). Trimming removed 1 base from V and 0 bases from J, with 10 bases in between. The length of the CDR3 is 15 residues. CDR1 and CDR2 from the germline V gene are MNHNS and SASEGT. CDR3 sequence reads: CASSEVRTDSYEQYF. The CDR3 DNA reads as TGTGCCAGCAGTGAAGTGAGGACAGACTCCTACGAGCAGTACTTC.

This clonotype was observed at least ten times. CDR3 nucleotides: TGTGCCAGCAGCTTGACTAGCGGGAGCTACGAGCAGTACTTC. Translation gives CASSLTSGSYEQYF. The V gene is TRBV6-6, the J gene TRBJ2-7, with 12 bases matching TRBD2. From germline, CDR1 is MNHNY and CDR2 SVGAGI (reference sequence). The CDR3 extends over 14 amino acids. The V segment lost 6 bases and the J segment 3 bases; nucleotides outside the gene matches: 3.

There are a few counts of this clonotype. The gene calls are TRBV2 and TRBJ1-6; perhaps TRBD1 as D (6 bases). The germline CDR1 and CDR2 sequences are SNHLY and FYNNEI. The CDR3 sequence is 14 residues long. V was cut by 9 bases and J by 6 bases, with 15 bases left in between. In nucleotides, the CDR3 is TGTGCCAGACGGACCGGGACAAGTAATTCACCCCTCCACTTT. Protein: CARRTGTSNSPLHF.

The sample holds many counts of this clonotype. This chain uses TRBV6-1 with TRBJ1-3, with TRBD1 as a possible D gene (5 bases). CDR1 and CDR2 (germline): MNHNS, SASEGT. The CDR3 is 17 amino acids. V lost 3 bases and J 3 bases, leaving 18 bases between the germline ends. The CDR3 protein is CASSEEGKAAIGNTIYF. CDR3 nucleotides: TGTGCCAGCAGTGAGGAGGGGAAGGCAGCTATTGGAAACACCATATATTTT.

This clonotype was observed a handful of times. CDR3 loop: CASRGSAPGYEQYF. The CDR3 DNA reads as TGTGCCAGCAGGGGTAGCGCTCCTGGCTACGAGCAGTACTTC. This rearrangement joins TRBV6-6 to TRBJ2-7; the D gene is possibly TRBD2 (5 bases). V lost 6 bases and J lost 3, with 15 bases in between. The CDR3 is made up of 14 amino acids. Per germline, CDR1 MNHNY and CDR2 SVGAGI (reference sequence).

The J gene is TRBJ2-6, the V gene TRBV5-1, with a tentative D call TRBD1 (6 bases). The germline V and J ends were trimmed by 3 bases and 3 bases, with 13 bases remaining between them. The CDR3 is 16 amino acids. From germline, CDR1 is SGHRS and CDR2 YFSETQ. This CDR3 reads CASSYPQGNGANVLTF. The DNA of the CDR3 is TGCGCCAGCAGCTACCCACAGGGTAATGGGGCCAACGTCCTGACTTTC.

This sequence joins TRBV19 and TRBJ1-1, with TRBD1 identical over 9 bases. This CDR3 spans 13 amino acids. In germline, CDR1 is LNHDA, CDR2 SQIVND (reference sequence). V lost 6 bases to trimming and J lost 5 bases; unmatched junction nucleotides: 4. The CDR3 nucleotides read TGTGCCAGTAGCCTAGACAGGGGGACTGAAGCTTTCTTT. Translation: CASSLDRGTEAFF.

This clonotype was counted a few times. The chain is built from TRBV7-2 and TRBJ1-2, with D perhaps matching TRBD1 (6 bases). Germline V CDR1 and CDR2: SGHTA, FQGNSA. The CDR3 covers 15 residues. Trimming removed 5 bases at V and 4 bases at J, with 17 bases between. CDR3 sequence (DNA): TGTGCCAGCAGCCTTTACGGACAGCCTCTCTATGGCTACACCTTC. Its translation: CASSLYGQPLYGYTF.

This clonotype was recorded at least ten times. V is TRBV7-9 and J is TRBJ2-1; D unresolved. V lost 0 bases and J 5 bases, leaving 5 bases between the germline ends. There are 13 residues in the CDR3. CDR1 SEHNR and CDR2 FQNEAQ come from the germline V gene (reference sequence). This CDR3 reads CASSLAVNNEQFF. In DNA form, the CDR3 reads TGTGCCAGCAGCTTAGCAGTTAACAATGAGCAGTTCTTC.

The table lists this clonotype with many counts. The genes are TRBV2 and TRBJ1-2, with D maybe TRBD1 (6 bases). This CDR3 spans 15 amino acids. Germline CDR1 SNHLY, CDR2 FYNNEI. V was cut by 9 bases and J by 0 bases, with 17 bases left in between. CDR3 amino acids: CASGDTEGANYGYTF. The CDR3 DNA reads TGTGCCAGTGGGGACACAGAGGGTGCTAACTATGGCTACACCTTC.

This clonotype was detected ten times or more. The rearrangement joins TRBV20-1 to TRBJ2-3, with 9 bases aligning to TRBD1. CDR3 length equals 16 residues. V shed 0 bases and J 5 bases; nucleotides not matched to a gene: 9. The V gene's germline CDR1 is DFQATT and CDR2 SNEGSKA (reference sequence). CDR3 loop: CSARDPGQGLRDTQYF. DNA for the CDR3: TGCAGTGCTAGAGATCCGGGACAGGGTTTAAGAGATACGCAGTATTTT.

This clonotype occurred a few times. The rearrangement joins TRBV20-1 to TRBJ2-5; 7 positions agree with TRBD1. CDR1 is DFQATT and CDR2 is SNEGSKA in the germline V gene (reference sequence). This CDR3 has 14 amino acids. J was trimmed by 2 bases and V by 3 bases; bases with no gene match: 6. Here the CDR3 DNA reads TGCAGTGCTAGCGACAGGGTCCCTCAAGAGACCCAGTACTTC. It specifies CSASDRVPQETQYF.

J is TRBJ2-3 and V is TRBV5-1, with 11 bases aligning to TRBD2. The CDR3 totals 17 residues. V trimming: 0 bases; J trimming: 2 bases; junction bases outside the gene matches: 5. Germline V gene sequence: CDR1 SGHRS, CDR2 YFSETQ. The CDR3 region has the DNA TGCGCCAGCAGCTTGGAGGTAGCGGGAGGGCTCACAGATACGCAGTATTTT. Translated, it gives CASSLEVAGGLTDTQYF. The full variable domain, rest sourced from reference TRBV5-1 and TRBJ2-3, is KAGVTQTPRYLIKTRGQQVTLSCSPISGHRSVSWYQQTPGQGLQFLFEYFSETQRNKGNFPGRFSGRQFSNSRSEMNVSTLELGDSALYLCASSLEVAGGLTDTQYFGPGTRLTVL.